One and the same sample provided the 21 T cell receptor beta chains below, sequenced in a study of T cell changes during pregnancy in multiple sclerosis. Libraries were prepared by immunoSEQ multiplex PCR; TCRdb keeps only in-frame clonotypes and omits some of them. The repertoire includes around 48,000 clones, approximately 92% of them detected once, and approximately 0.91% sits in the top ten. The specimen was CD4+ T cells from peripheral blood mononuclear cells, collected in the second trimester of pregnancy. The receptors stem from a female donor in good health, enrolled as a control in a pregnancy study.

This rearrangement joins TRBV5-1 to TRBJ2-1, with 13 bases aligning to TRBD2. The CDR3 is made up of 16 amino acids. The J segment lost 7 bases and the V segment lost 2 bases, leaving 6 bases of the junction unmatched. The germline V gene has CDR1 SGHRS and CDR2 YFSETQ. CDR3 coding DNA: TGCGCCAGCAGCTTACTAGCGGGAGGGCCGGGGAATGAGCAGTTCTTC. It specifies CASSLLAGGPGNEQFF.

The chain uses TRBV10-3 and TRBJ2-3; 12 bases match TRBD2. The length of the CDR3 is 17 residues. V was clipped by 6 bases and J by 0 bases; unmatched bases: 7. Germline loops: CDR1 ENHRY, CDR2 SYGVKD. CDR3 sequence: CAIRTSGRGTSTDTQYF. The DNA for the CDR3 is TGTGCCATCAGGACTAGCGGGAGAGGTACTAGCACAGATACGCAGTATTTT.

V usage is TRBV11-3 and J usage is TRBJ2-1, with 7 nucleotides matching TRBD2. The germline CDR1 and CDR2 sequences are SGHNT and YENEEA. Trimming cost V 5 bases and J 9 bases; bases outside gene matches: 7. The CDR3 sequence is 13 residues long. CDR3 loop: CASSQGREGEQFF. CDR3 nucleotides: TGTGCCAGCAGCCAAGGGAGGGAGGGTGAGCAGTTCTTC.

The chain recombines TRBV27 with TRBJ2-7; TRBD2 might be the D (6 bases). The germline V gene encodes CDR1 MNHEY and CDR2 SMNVEV (reference sequence). V lost 1 base and J lost 2, with 15 bases in between. The CDR3 runs 16 residues. For the CDR3, the DNA is TGTGCCAGCAGTTTATTGGGGGGAAGCGTTACCTACGAGCAGTACTTC. Protein sequence: CASSLLGGSVTYEQYF.

The genes are TRBV9 and TRBJ2-1, with 14 positions matching TRBD2. Germline V gene sequence: CDR1 SGDLS, CDR2 YYNGEE. The CDR3 has 15 residues. Trimming cost V 3 bases and J 9 bases; bases outside gene matches: 5. CDR3 nucleotides: TGTGCCAGCAGCGCGACTAGCGGGAGGGCCATTGAGCAGTTCTTC. This sequence encodes CASSATSGRAIEQFF.

The chain combines TRBV9 with TRBJ2-1, with D hard to call. V shed 4 bases and J shed 9 bases, with 11 bases lying between them. The CDR3 sequence is 12 residues long. Germline CDR1 and CDR2: SGDLS and YYNGEE. CDR3 DNA sequence: TGTGCCAGCAGCCCTACTATGGGTGAGCAGTTCTTC. This codes for CASSPTMGEQFF.

The genes are TRBV5-1 and TRBJ1-1, with TRBD1 as a possible D gene (6 bases). The CDR3 sequence is 14 residues long. Trimming pared 3 bases from V and 5 bases from J, leaving 14 bases between. Germline loops: CDR1 SGHRS, CDR2 YFSETQ. CDR3 loop: CASSSPRGRTEAFF. CDR3 DNA: TGCGCCAGCAGCTCCCCGCGGGGGCGGACTGAAGCTTTCTTT.

The chain couples TRBV2 to TRBJ1-1, with D perhaps TRBD1 (6 bases). The CDR3 consists of 14 residues. Germline CDR1 is SNHLY and CDR2 is FYNNEI. Trimming took off 10 bases at V and 1 base at J, with 16 bases between the two ends. CDR3 region: CANLTPGQNTEAFF. The CDR3, as DNA: TGTGCCAATCTTACCCCGGGACAGAACACTGAAGCTTTCTTT.

The CDR3 sequence is CASSSQSSGVSYEQYF. In DNA, the CDR3 is TGTGCCAGCAGTTCCCAGAGTAGCGGGGTCTCCTACGAGCAGTACTTC. The chain has TRBV27 and TRBJ2-7; 8 bases are a match to TRBD2. CDR1 and CDR2 (germline): MNHEY, SMNVEV (reference sequence). Trimming cost V 4 bases and J 0 bases; bases outside gene matches: 8. The CDR3 is made up of 16 amino acids.

This clone has just one count. The chain recombines TRBV5-1 with TRBJ2-4; no reliable D call. Germline CDR1 is SGHRS and CDR2 is YFSETQ. The CDR3 covers 15 residues. The V and J ends lost 0 bases and 0 bases respectively, with 7 bases between them. The CDR3 nucleotides read TGCGCCAGCAGCTTGGATAGAGTAGCCAAAAACATTCAGTACTTC. Its translation: CASSLDRVAKNIQYF.

The chain links TRBV7-2 to TRBJ2-3; TRBD2 is a possible D gene (6 bases). This CDR3 is 14 amino acids long. Germline loops: CDR1 SGHTA, CDR2 FQGNSA. Deletions cut 5 bases from V and 0 bases from J, with 9 bases between. CDR3 amino acids: CASSPGLSTDTQYF. CDR3 nucleotides: TGTGCCAGCAGCCCGGGACTTAGCACAGATACGCAGTATTTT.

The chain carries TRBV28 and TRBJ1-3; TRBD1 aligns across 9 bases. Per germline, CDR1 MDHEN and CDR2 SYDVKM. Trimming removed 5 bases from V and 7 bases from J; junction bases left unmatched: 6. This CDR3 has 14 amino acids. CDR3: CASSPGQGGNTIYF. The CDR3 nucleotides are TGTGCCAGCAGTCCGGGACAGGGAGGGAACACCATATATTTT.

This rearrangement joins TRBV21-1 to TRBJ1-2. TRBV21-1 is classified as a pseudogene. The CDR3 runs 14 residues. CDR3 DNA: TGTGCCAGCAGCCGGGGGGGGGACAACTATGGCTACACCTTC. Its translation: CASSRGGDNYGYTF.

In its sample, this clone was seen once. The chain couples TRBV6-7 to TRBJ1-5, with 8 bases matching TRBD1. TRBV6-7 is filed as an ORF, its function uncertain. The V and J ends lost 4 bases and 1 base, in that order; junction bases with no gene match: 12. This CDR3 is built from 18 residues. The CDR3 here is CASSSQGQEGGSNQPQHF. The CDR3 DNA reads TGTGCCAGCAGTTCCCAGGGACAGGAGGGAGGAAGCAATCAGCCCCAGCATTTT.

V gene TRBV28 combines with J gene TRBJ2-7, with 10 bases lining up with TRBD2. The CDR3 runs to 18 residues. V shed 4 bases, J shed 0 bases, and the junction held 12 bases outside the gene matches. Germline CDR1 MDHEN, CDR2 SYDVKM. The CDR3 DNA reads TGTGCCAGCAGTTCCTACTATAGCGGGAGGAGAAACTCCTACGAGCAGTACTTC. Its protein is CASSSYYSGRRNSYEQYF.

Here the CDR3 reads CASRHSGRLPNEQFF. The DNA of the CDR3 is TGTGCCAGCAGACATAGCGGGAGACTTCCAAATGAGCAGTTCTTC. The rearrangement uses TRBV25-1 and TRBJ2-1; 9 bases map to TRBD2. The CDR3 extends over 15 amino acids. The V gene's germline CDR1 is MGHDK and CDR2 SYGVNS. Trimming cost V 6 bases and J 7 bases; bases outside gene matches: 10.

The rearrangement uses TRBV7-3 and TRBJ2-1, with a possible D match to TRBD2 (6 bases). Trimming stripped 5 bases from V and 6 bases from J, with 14 bases between. The CDR3 consists of 14 residues. Germline CDR1 SGHTA, CDR2 FQGTGA. The CDR3 DNA reads TGTGCCAGCAGCCTCCGGAGGGCCAGCAATGAGCAGTTCTTC. Its translation is CASSLRRASNEQFF.

The chain couples TRBV25-1 to TRBJ1-3; D is possibly TRBD1 (6 bases). The germline V gene encodes CDR1 MGHDK and CDR2 SYGVNS. The CDR3 covers 16 residues. Trimming took off 3 bases at V and 1 base at J, with 13 bases between the two ends. CDR3 sequence reads: CASSDHREGSGNTIYF. For the CDR3, the DNA is TGTGCCAGCAGTGACCACAGGGAAGGGTCTGGAAACACCATATATTTT.

This chain joins TRBV27 and TRBJ2-7; 9 positions match TRBD1. Germline V lookup: CDR1 MNHEY, CDR2 SMNVEV (reference sequence). V dropped 7 bases and J dropped 5; count of bases not matched to a gene: 6. The CDR3 consists of 13 residues. CDR3 sequence reads: CASTSGQGDEQYF. The CDR3 DNA sequence: TGTGCCAGCACCTCGGGACAGGGCGACGAGCAGTACTTC.

The rearrangement uses TRBV27 and TRBJ1-2; 10 bases fit TRBD1. The CDR3 loop spans 17 amino acids. V lost 4 bases, J lost 4 bases, and 12 bases stayed unmatched. Germline lookup yields CDR1 MNHEY and CDR2 SMNVEV (reference sequence). The chain's CDR3 is CASSSRDRGQIGYGYTF. In DNA form, the CDR3 reads TGTGCCAGCAGTTCAAGAGACAGGGGGCAAATAGGCTATGGCTACACCTTC.

The rearrangement uses TRBV5-4 and TRBJ1-3; D is unresolved. The CDR3 has 15 residues. CDR1 and CDR2 from the germline V gene are SGHNT and YYREEE (reference sequence). V lost 1 base and J 3 bases, leaving 11 bases between the germline ends. CDR3 protein: CASSLMGIDGNTIYF. The CDR3 DNA reads TGTGCCAGCAGCTTGATGGGCATTGATGGAAACACCATATATTTT. Based on the CDR3 plus reference TRBV5-4 and TRBJ1-3, the full variable domain is ETGVTQSPTHLIKTRGQQVTLRCSSQSGHNTVSWYQQALGQGPQFIFQYYREEENGRGNFPPRFSGLQFPNYSSELNVNALELDDSALYLCASSLMGIDGNTIYFGEGSWLTVV.